What follows are 4 T cell receptor beta chains derived from one specimen sequenced in a study of blood T cells in healthy people across ages. Together with a sample-barcoded 5' primer, a J-beta primer mix was included in a second PCR lasting about 6 to 12 cycles. Each CDR3 protein is one row after TCRdb ran MiXCR on the 5' RACE reads. The table has roughly 1,000,000 distinct CDR3 sequences, about 25% seen once. The same specimen was also included in a second study, on T cells of mothers and their children.

The sample was blood. The receptor source for this set is a girl aged 2-10 years in good health.

Remarks on this clonotype: One junction end does not reproduce the germline sequence, and a read error may be involved. This chain joins TRBV29-1 and TRBJ2-4; D possibly uses TRBD1 or TRBD2 (5 bases each). CDR1 is SQVTM and CDR2 is ANQGSEA in the germline V gene. The CDR3 sequence is 13 residues long. CDR3 DNA sequence: TGCAGCGTAGTTGGGGGTGCCAGAAACATTCAGTACTTC. Encoded protein: CSVVGGARNIQYF.

In this sample, this clonotype turned up a few times. This chain joins TRBV4-1 and TRBJ2-7; D unresolved. Looked up from germline, CDR1 is MGHRA and CDR2 is YSYEKL. The V gene lost 0 bases and the J gene lost 0 bases, with 9 bases spanning the gap. The CDR3 has 15 amino acids. CDR3 region: CASSQDPRSSYEQYF. The CDR3 bases are TGCGCCAGCAGCCAAGACCCAAGGAGCTCCTACGAGCAGTACTTC.

The rearrangement joins TRBV10-1 to TRBJ2-7, with TRBD2 as a possible D gene (6 bases). The CDR3 contains 13 residues. Germline assignment: CDR1 WNHNN and CDR2 SYGVQD (reference sequence). V was shortened by 8 bases and J by 2 bases, with 13 bases between the two germline ends. CDR3 nucleotides: TGCGCCAGCCCGGGGAGGAAGGCCTACGAGCAGTACTTC. Residues: CASPGRKAYEQYF.

This clonotype has more than one count but fewer than ten. The junction shows a germline mismatch at one end, possibly a read error. This chain connects TRBV6-5 to TRBJ1-2, with 9 bases fitting TRBD1. The CDR3 runs 15 residues. CDR1 and CDR2 from the germline V gene are MNHEY and SVGAGI. CDR3 amino acids: CASSPTGGHLYGYTF. Here the CDR3 DNA reads TGTGCCAGCAGTCCGACAGGGGGGCACCTCTATGGTTACACCTTC.